Shown below are 22 T cell receptor beta chains from a single sample sequenced in a study of T cell clones after liver transplantation. TCRdb keeps only in-frame clones here, not all; method: immunoSEQ multiplex PCR. The sample consists of about 51,000 clones, 70% to 90% of them appearing once. The sequences come from CD8+ T cells from blood, collected 12 months after liver transplant. The receptors stem from a human patient who received a liver transplant. Some T cells may have come from the graft donor.

This clone has just one count. The rearrangement joins TRBV18 to TRBJ2-5, with unresolved D. V lost 3 bases and J lost 7, with 12 bases in between. This CDR3 contains 13 residues. Germline-derived CDR1 and CDR2 are KGHSH and LQKENI. CDR3 amino acids: CASSPSDVGTQYF. Written as DNA, the CDR3 is TGTGCCAGCTCACCGTCGGACGTAGGGACCCAGTACTTC.

This clone appeared once. The rearrangement joins TRBV27 to TRBJ2-1, with D perhaps assigned TRBD1 or TRBD2 (5 bases each). The CDR3 is made up of 17 amino acids. Germline V gene lookup returns CDR1 MNHEY and CDR2 SMNVEV (reference sequence). Trimming cost V 4 bases and J 7 bases, with 23 bases left between them. DNA of the CDR3: TGTGCCAGCAGTTGGGGGAGCTTTTCCCCAAGCGTAAATGAGCAGTTCTTC. It codes for CASSWGSFSPSVNEQFF.

This clone was recorded only once. The gene calls are TRBV5-1 and TRBJ1-4; tentatively, D is TRBD1 (6 bases). There are 14 residues in the CDR3. Germline V gene sequence: CDR1 SGHRS, CDR2 YFSETQ. Trimming took 0 bases from V and 8 from J, leaving 11 bases between them. CDR3 DNA: TGCGCCAGCAGCTTGGACGGGGGCGGAGAAAAACTGTTTTTT. Protein product: CASSLDGGGEKLFF.

The chain has TRBV6-6 and TRBJ2-2; D might be TRBD1 (6 bases). The CDR3 length is 14 residues. Germline lookup yields CDR1 MNHNY and CDR2 SVGAGI (reference sequence). Between the trimmed V and J ends, which lost 2 bases and 6 bases, there was a span of 10 bases. The chain's CDR3 is CASSYLQGSGELFF. The CDR3 coding sequence is TGTGCCAGCAGTTACCTACAGGGCTCCGGGGAGCTGTTTTTT.

This clone has just one count. The chain joins TRBV13 to TRBJ2-7, with 8 bases matching TRBD2. Per germline, CDR1 PRHDT and CDR2 FYEKMQ (reference sequence). CDR3 length equals 15 residues. The V gene end was trimmed by 5 bases and the J gene end by 3 bases; junction bases not matched to a gene: 9. In DNA form, the CDR3 reads TGTGCCAGCAGCACCTTTACCGCGGGGGGCTACGAGCAGTACTTC. Translation: CASSTFTAGGYEQYF.

The genes are TRBV9 and TRBJ2-3; 7 bases line up with TRBD2. Germline assignment: CDR1 SGDLS and CDR2 YYNGEE. This CDR3 comprises 15 residues. With V trimmed by 4 bases and J by 0 bases, 5 bases remained unmatched. CDR3: CASSLNSGSTDTQYF. The CDR3 nucleotides are TGTGCCAGCAGCCTCAATAGCGGGAGCACAGATACGCAGTATTTT.

The chain recombines TRBV6-5 with TRBJ1-1; D call uncertain. In germline, CDR1 is MNHEY, CDR2 SVGAGI. The CDR3 runs 13 residues. Trimming left V 0 bases short and J 8 bases short, with 10 bases between. The CDR3 protein is CASSYSYGLEAFF. For the CDR3, the DNA is TGTGCCAGCAGTTACTCGTACGGGCTAGAAGCTTTCTTT.

The V gene is TRBV9, the J gene TRBJ1-2; perhaps TRBD1 as D (6 bases). This CDR3 has 14 amino acids. Trimming cost V 5 bases and J 3 bases, with 14 bases left between them. Germline CDR1 SGDLS, CDR2 YYNGEE. CDR3 region: CASSFGGTYYGYTF. The CDR3 region has the DNA TGTGCCAGCAGTTTCGGGGGCACCTACTATGGCTACACCTTC.

The gene calls are TRBV7-9 and TRBJ1-4; no reliable D call. Germline-derived CDR1 and CDR2 are SEHNR and FQNEAQ (reference sequence). The CDR3 is made up of 11 amino acids. V was cut by 5 bases and J by 5 bases, with 3 bases left in between. CDR3: CASSRNEKLFF. Written as DNA, the CDR3 is TGTGCCAGCAGCAGAAATGAAAAACTGTTTTTT.

The chain uses TRBV27 and TRBJ2-7, with D uncertain. V dropped 2 bases and J dropped 2 bases, with 10 bases sitting between them. Per germline, CDR1 MNHEY and CDR2 SMNVEV (reference sequence). The CDR3 runs 14 residues. The CDR3 nucleotides read TGTGCCAGCAGTTTAGGAACAGCCACCTACGAGCAGTACTTC. Protein sequence: CASSLGTATYEQYF.

CDR3 coding DNA: TGTGCCAGCAGTTTTATGGCAGGTCCGCACGAGCAGTACTTC. As protein: CASSFMAGPHEQYF. The V and J genes are TRBV27 and TRBJ2-7; D gene ambiguous. The CDR3 totals 14 residues. Trimming pared 3 bases from V and 5 bases from J, leaving 14 bases between. Germline CDR1 MNHEY, CDR2 SMNVEV (reference sequence).

This clone was seen just once. The V call is TRBV4-3, the J call TRBJ2-1, with D tentatively TRBD2 (5 bases). The CDR3 sequence is 15 residues long. From germline, CDR1 is LGHNA and CDR2 YSLEER. V lost 1 base to trimming and J lost 6 bases, with 13 bases between them. The DNA for the CDR3 is TGCGCCAGCAGCCAAGGGAGGTCAGACCTCAATGAGCAGTTCTTC. This translates into CASSQGRSDLNEQFF.

The V gene is TRBV28, the J gene TRBJ2-7; D is undetermined. This CDR3 has 11 amino acids. With 5 bases removed from V and 1 base from J, the gap between germline ends came to 3 bases. Germline V gene data show CDR1 as MDHEN and CDR2 as SYDVKM. The CDR3 DNA follows: TGTGCCAGCAGTGCTTCCTACGAGCAGTACTTC. Its translation: CASSASYEQYF.

This clone was seen a few times. The CDR3 DNA follows: TGTGCCAGCAGCTTAGCCGGGATCGGAGGTGAAAAACTGTTTTTT. Translation gives CASSLAGIGGEKLFF. The rearrangement links TRBV7-9 to TRBJ1-4; D gene unclear. The ends were cut back, 0 bases at V and 7 bases at J, with 12 bases in the middle. CDR3 length: 15 amino acids. Germline CDR1 SEHNR, CDR2 FQNEAQ (reference sequence).

The chain has TRBV9 and TRBJ1-5, with D unclear. CDR3 length: 14 amino acids. Germline CDR1 and CDR2: SGDLS and YYNGEE. Trimming took off 3 bases at V and 1 base at J, with 8 bases between the two ends. DNA of the CDR3: TGTGCCAGCAGCGGCAGTAGCAGCAATCAGCCCCAGCATTTT. Residues: CASSGSSSNQPQHF.

The chain carries TRBV7-9 and TRBJ1-1; 8 positions match TRBD1. J gave up 7 bases and V 3 bases, and 7 bases lay outside the gene matches. Looked up from germline, CDR1 is SEHNR and CDR2 is FQNEAQ (reference sequence). The CDR3 is made up of 14 amino acids. The CDR3 spells CASSLTGAVNEAFF. In nucleotides, the CDR3 is TGTGCCAGCAGCTTGACAGGGGCGGTGAATGAAGCTTTCTTT.

The J gene is TRBJ2-5, the V gene TRBV7-8; 7 nucleotides align to TRBD1. The CDR3 sequence is 17 residues long. V dropped 0 bases and J dropped 13; count of bases not matched to a gene: 20. Looked up from germline, CDR1 is SGHVS and CDR2 is FQNEAQ. The DNA for the CDR3 is TGTGCCAGCAGCTTAGCTCAGGGGACAGAGGTTACCCTACCCGCGTACTTC. This translates into CASSLAQGTEVTLPAYF.

This chain uses TRBV5-1 with TRBJ1-4; D unresolved. This CDR3 contains 16 residues. Germline lookup yields CDR1 SGHRS and CDR2 YFSETQ. Deletions cut 2 bases from V and 1 base from J, with 12 bases between. The DNA of the CDR3 is TGCGCCAGCAGCTTTGGTCCAGGCGTAACTAATGAAAAACTGTTTTTT. Amino acid sequence: CASSFGPGVTNEKLFF.

The rearrangement joins TRBV9 to TRBJ2-1, with D perhaps matching TRBD1 (6 bases). There are 13 residues in the CDR3. The germline V gene encodes CDR1 SGDLS and CDR2 YYNGEE. V dropped 2 bases and J dropped 8 bases, with 11 bases sitting between them. The CDR3 protein is CASSVGQDDEQFF. CDR3 nucleotide sequence: TGTGCCAGCAGCGTGGGACAAGATGATGAGCAGTTCTTC.

This clone showed up just a few times. DNA of the CDR3: TGTGCCATCAGTGACGGGAACTATGGCTACACCTTC. Its translation: CAISDGNYGYTF. The chain has TRBV10-3 and TRBJ1-2, with D hard to call. Trimming shortened V by 3 bases and J by 2 bases, and 4 bases separated the two germline ends. This CDR3 is built from 12 residues. Germline lookup yields CDR1 ENHRY and CDR2 SYGVKD.

The CDR3 nucleotides are TGTGCCAGCAGTGAAGTAGACTCCGGGACCTATGGCTACACCTTC. Translating it yields CASSEVDSGTYGYTF. V is TRBV6-1 and J is TRBJ1-2; D is perhaps TRBD1 (5 bases). The CDR3 is 15 residues long. V gave up 1 base and J gave up 4 bases, with 13 bases separating them. CDR1 is MNHNS and CDR2 is SASEGT in the germline V gene.

The J gene is TRBJ2-3, the V gene TRBV2, with TRBD2 identical over 13 bases. This CDR3 has 19 residues. V trimming: 7 bases; J trimming: 1 base; junction bases outside the gene matches: 14. CDR1 and CDR2 (germline): SNHLY, FYNNEI. The CDR3 loop is CASNMGDGTSGKGTDTQYF. The CDR3 nucleotides read TGTGCCAGCAACATGGGGGATGGGACTAGCGGGAAGGGCACAGATACGCAGTATTTT. The variable domain in full, completed from reference TRBV2 and TRBJ2-3, reads EPEVTQTPSHQVTQMGQEVILRCVPISNHLYFYWYRQILGQKVEFLVSFYNNEISEKSEIFDDQFSVERPDGSNFTLKIRSTKLEDSAMYFCASNMGDGTSGKGTDTQYFGPGTRLTVL.